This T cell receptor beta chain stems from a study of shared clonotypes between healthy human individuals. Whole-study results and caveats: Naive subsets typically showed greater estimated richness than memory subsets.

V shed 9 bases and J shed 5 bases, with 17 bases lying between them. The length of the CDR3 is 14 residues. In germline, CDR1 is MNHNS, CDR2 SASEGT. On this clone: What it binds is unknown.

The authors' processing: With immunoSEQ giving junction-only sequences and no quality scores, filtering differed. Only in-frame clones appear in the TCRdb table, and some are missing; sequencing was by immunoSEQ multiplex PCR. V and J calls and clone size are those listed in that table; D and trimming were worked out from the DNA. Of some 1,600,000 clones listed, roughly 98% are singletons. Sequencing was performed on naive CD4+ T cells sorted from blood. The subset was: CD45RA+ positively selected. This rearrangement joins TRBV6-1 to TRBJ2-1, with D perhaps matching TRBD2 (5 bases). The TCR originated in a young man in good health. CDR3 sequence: CARSLLARNNEQFF. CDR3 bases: TGTGCCAGAAGCCTTCTAGCTAGAAACAATGAGCAGTTCTTC.